The clone carrying this TCR beta chain occurred many times. TCRdb ran MiXCR on the 5' RACE reads and lists one entry per CDR3 protein. The top ten hold 8% to 9.5% of the sample, which has about 39,000 distinct CDR3 sequences, roughly 7.3% seen once. Looked up from germline, CDR1 is MDHEN and CDR2 is SYDVKM. The CDR3 has 18 residues. V shed 3 bases and J shed 0 bases, with 19 bases lying between them. These data are taken from a study of early T cells in non-severe SARS-CoV-2 infection. Sequencing was done on a sample of whole blood. The rearrangement uses TRBV28 and TRBJ2-3; D possibly corresponds to TRBD1 (6 bases). This receptor was identified in an adult who was a healthcare worker with PCR-confirmed SARS-CoV-2 infection or an uninfected control (not recorded which). The CDR3 protein is CASSFPFNRVRSTDTQYF. As DNA, the CDR3 is TGTGCCAGCAGTTTCCCTTTTAACAGGGTACGGAGCACAGATACGCAGTATTTT.